These 2 T cell receptor beta chains were sequenced from one sample in a study of shared clonotypes between healthy human individuals. Some clones are missing from TCRdb's copy, which holds only in-frame ones; the method was immunoSEQ multiplex PCR. This table has about half a million clones, 79% appearing once. The specimen was PBMCs. The receptors derive from a woman between 40 and 55 years old in good health. Some clones in this sample may be carry-over from other donors' samples.

The chain recombines TRBV18 with TRBJ1-5, with D possibly being TRBD1 (6 bases). Germline lookup yields CDR1 KGHSH and CDR2 LQKENI. The CDR3 is 16 residues long. Between the trimmed V and J ends, which lost 6 bases and 3 bases, there was a span of 18 bases. The DNA for the CDR3 is TGTGCCAGCTCCAAAACAGGGCCCACAAACAATCAGCCCCAGCATTTT. Amino acid sequence: CASSKTGPTNNQPQHF.

This sequence joins TRBV2 and TRBJ2-2; TRBD2 matches at 16 bases. The V gene's germline CDR1 is SNHLY and CDR2 FYNNEI. With V trimmed by 7 bases and J by 6 bases, 5 bases remained unmatched. This CDR3 contains 16 residues. CDR3 sequence: CASTRGTSGRAGELFF. The CDR3 nucleotides are TGTGCCAGCACCCGGGGGACTAGCGGGAGGGCCGGGGAGCTGTTTTTT.